The present entry profiles one T cell receptor (beta chain) with its context. Its antigen remains unknown. Mismatch with germline at one junction end may stem from a read error. Other DNA variants within this sample encode the same CDR3. The CDR3 has 13 residues. CDR1 is MNHEY, CDR2 SMNVEV, per germline (reference sequence). These data originate in a study of tumor-infiltrating lymphocytes in localized non-small cell lung cancer. General study findings and limits: Different pieces of the same tissue were used for each assay.

Some clones are missing from TCRdb's copy, which holds only in-frame ones; the method was immunoSEQ multiplex PCR. The sample includes about 7,000 clones, 74% seen only once; the top ten take roughly 8%. This clonotype was sampled from a human donor with non-small cell lung cancer. What was sequenced was uninvolved lung tissue not adjacent to the tumor. The rearrangement joins TRBV27 to TRBJ2-7, with a weak D call TRBD2 (6 bases). As DNA, the CDR3 is TGTGCCAGCAATTGGGGGGACGCCCCGTGTTGGTACTTT. It codes for CASNWGDAPCWYF.